The next 15 T cell receptor beta chains were all read from a single sample in a study of OX40 agonist ivuxolimab in advanced cancers. The data were produced by immunoSEQ multiplex PCR, yet TCRdb's version contains in-frame clones alone and is incomplete. The sample includes 75,000 to 80,000 clones, nearly 85% of them seen just once. The material sequenced was CD4+ or CD8+ T cells sorted from blood, taken in a trial of the OX40 agonist ivuxolimab. The receptor set was obtained from an adult with an advanced solid tumor such as melanoma, head and neck, liver or kidney cancer.

This clone occurred once. DNA for the CDR3: TGTGCCAGCAGCTTGTCGTCCGGGCAGTCCTATGGCTACACCTTC. Its protein product is CASSLSSGQSYGYTF. J is TRBJ1-2 and V is TRBV5-4; D call uncertain. V was trimmed by 1 base and J by 4 bases, leaving 14 bases between them. The CDR3 length is 15 residues. The germline CDR1 and CDR2 sequences are SGHNT and YYREEE (reference sequence).

V usage is TRBV6-5 and J usage is TRBJ2-3, with TRBD2 as a possible D gene (6 bases). This CDR3 region has 13 residues. Looked up from germline, CDR1 is MNHEY and CDR2 is SVGAGI. Deletions cut 10 bases from V and 3 bases from J, with 14 bases between. CDR3 region: CATRERLTDTQYF. In DNA form, the CDR3 reads TGTGCCACCCGGGAGAGGTTGACAGATACGCAGTATTTT.

The V and J genes are TRBV5-4 and TRBJ2-5, with a tentative D call TRBD2 (5 bases). The V end was cut by 4 bases, the J end by 5 bases, with 12 bases between. Germline V gives CDR1 SGHNT, CDR2 YYREEE (reference sequence). The CDR3 loop spans 13 amino acids. CDR3 nucleotides: TGTGCCAGCAGCCCGGGGAGTATGGAGACCCAGTACTTC. Protein: CASSPGSMETQYF.

The rearrangement joins TRBV11-2 to TRBJ2-7; 8 positions match TRBD2. Losses at the gene ends were 8 bases for V and 4 bases for J; bases not matched to a gene: 7. The germline V gene encodes CDR1 SGHAT and CDR2 FQNNGV. The CDR3 has 13 amino acids. The CDR3 DNA reads TGTGCCAGCGGAAACGGGGGGGAGTACGAGCAGTACTTC. Its translation is CASGNGGEYEQYF. Filled out from reference TRBV11-2 and TRBJ2-7, the complete variable domain reads EAGVAQSPRYKIIEKRQSVAFWCNPISGHATLYWYQQILGQGPKLLIQFQNNGVVDDSQLPKDRFSAERLKGVDSTLKIQPAKLEDSAVYLCASGNGGEYEQYFGPGTRLTVT.

The sample holds a few counts of this clone. The chain recombines TRBV11-1 with TRBJ2-1, with D possibly called TRBD1 or TRBD2 (5 bases each). The CDR3 is 16 residues long. Looked up from germline, CDR1 is SGHAT and CDR2 is FQDESV (reference sequence). V was shortened by 5 bases and J by 8 bases, with 22 bases between the two germline ends. The chain's CDR3 is CASSRQGGGALDEQFF. CDR3 coding DNA: TGTGCCAGCAGCCGTCAGGGTGGGGGTGCTTTGGATGAGCAGTTCTTC. Combining the CDR3 with reference TRBV11-1 and TRBJ2-1 gives the whole variable domain EAEVAQSPRYKITEKSQAVAFWCDPISGHATLYWYRQILGQGPELLVQFQDESVVDDSQLPKDRFSAERLKGVDSTLKIQPAELGDSAMYLCASSRQGGGALDEQFFGPGTRLTVL.

The chain joins TRBV7-2 to TRBJ2-5; 7 bases agree with TRBD2. In germline, CDR1 is SGHTA, CDR2 FQGNSA. Trimming at V came to 2 bases and at J to 1 base, leaving 1 base not matched to a gene. The CDR3 totals 14 residues. CDR3 in DNA: TGTGCCAGCAGCTTAAGCGGGATCCAAGAGACCCAGTACTTC. Translation gives CASSLSGIQETQYF.

The V gene is TRBV2, the J gene TRBJ2-7, with 7 bases matching TRBD2. Germline trimming cut 11 bases from V and 3 bases from J; bases unmatched to any gene: 7. CDR1 is SNHLY and CDR2 is FYNNEI in the germline V gene. CDR3 length: 12 amino acids. CDR3 residues: CACRAGFYEQYF. CDR3 DNA: TGTGCCTGTCGAGCGGGATTCTACGAGCAGTACTTC.

The CDR3 nucleotides are TGTGCCAGCAGTGGACCGCAAGAGACCCAGTACTTC. Translating it yields CASSGPQETQYF. The rearrangement links TRBV25-1 to TRBJ2-5; D ambiguous. The CDR3 length is 12 residues. The V end lost 4 bases, the J end lost 2 bases, and 5 bases lay between the germline ends. CDR1 is MGHDK, CDR2 SYGVNS, per germline.

To note about this clone: The DNA is omitted, as the CDR3 cannot be located on it reliably, and the CDR3 follows TCRdb's listing. V is TRBV21-1 and J is TRBJ2-6. TRBV21-1 is a documented pseudogene. 16 amino acids form the CDR3, both terminal residues included. The CDR3 sequence: CASRQPVGSGANVLTF.

This chain connects TRBV7-2 to TRBJ2-7; 8 nucleotides line up with TRBD2. The V gene's germline CDR1 is SGHTA and CDR2 FQGNSA. The trim removed 2 bases at V and 6 bases at J, leaving 9 bases unmatched. The CDR3 consists of 15 residues. The CDR3 spells CASSLRGSGTVEQYF. CDR3 nucleotide sequence: TGTGCCAGCAGCTTACGCGGTAGCGGGACGGTCGAGCAGTACTTC.

The chain couples TRBV5-4 to TRBJ2-5; D is perhaps TRBD1 (6 bases). Trimming cost V 1 base and J 4 bases, with 14 bases left between them. The CDR3 is 15 residues long. CDR1 and CDR2 (germline): SGHNT, YYREEE (reference sequence). DNA for the CDR3: TGTGCCAGCAGCTTGAGTTTGGCAGGGGCAGAGACCCAGTACTTC. Translated: CASSLSLAGAETQYF. Full variable domain (outside the CDR3, taken from reference TRBV5-4 and TRBJ2-5): ETGVTQSPTHLIKTRGQQVTLRCSSQSGHNTVSWYQQALGQGPQFIFQYYREEENGRGNFPPRFSGLQFPNYSSELNVNALELDDSALYLCASSLSLAGAETQYFGPGTRLLVL.

The V call is TRBV4-3, the J call TRBJ2-1; 10 bases match TRBD2. V was pared by 0 bases and J by 7 bases, with 9 bases of the junction left unmatched. Germline V gene lookup returns CDR1 LGHNA and CDR2 YSLEER. This CDR3 contains 17 residues. CDR3 DNA: TGCGCCAGCAGCCAAGATGCCCTAGCGGGAGTATTAAATGAGCAGTTCTTC. This codes for CASSQDALAGVLNEQFF.

The chain couples TRBV21-1 to TRBJ1-1. TRBV21-1 is noted as a pseudogene. CDR3 length: 13 residues. The CDR3 nucleotides are TGTGCCAGCAGCGCCCGGGACCCTAAGGAAGCTTTCTTT. As protein: CASSARDPKEAFF.

This clone appeared once. The V call is TRBV12-5, the J call TRBJ2-1; 8 nucleotides align to TRBD1. The trim removed 1 base at V and 5 bases at J, leaving 13 bases unmatched. CDR3 size: 18 residues. Germline CDR1 and CDR2: LGHNT and FRNRAP. The CDR3 sequence: CASGLARKTGEANNEQFF. DNA for the CDR3: TGTGCTAGTGGTTTGGCAAGGAAGACAGGGGAAGCAAACAATGAGCAGTTCTTC.

The chain carries TRBV7-3 and TRBJ2-3; D might be TRBD2 (5 bases). Looked up from germline, CDR1 is SGHTA and CDR2 is FQGTGA. Trimming cost V 6 bases and J 11 bases, with 27 bases left between them. The CDR3 consists of 16 residues. CDR3 loop: CASRKDGSPRGNVQYF. The DNA of the CDR3 is TGTGCCAGCAGGAAAGATGGGAGTCCTCGTGGAAACGTGCAGTATTTT.